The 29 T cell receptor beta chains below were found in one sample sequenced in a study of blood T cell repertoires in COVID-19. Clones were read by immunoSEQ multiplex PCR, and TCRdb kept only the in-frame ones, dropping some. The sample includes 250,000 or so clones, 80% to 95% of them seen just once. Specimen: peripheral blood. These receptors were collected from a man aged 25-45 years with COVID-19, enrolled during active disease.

For the CDR3, the DNA is TGTGCCAGCTCACCCGCGCGGGCGGGAGAGACCCAGTACTTC. It translates to CASSPARAGETQYF. The chain employs TRBV18 and TRBJ2-5, with TRBD2 as a possible D gene (5 bases). Trimming took off 3 bases at V and 4 bases at J, with 12 bases between the two ends. The V gene's germline CDR1 is KGHSH and CDR2 LQKENI. The CDR3 totals 14 residues.

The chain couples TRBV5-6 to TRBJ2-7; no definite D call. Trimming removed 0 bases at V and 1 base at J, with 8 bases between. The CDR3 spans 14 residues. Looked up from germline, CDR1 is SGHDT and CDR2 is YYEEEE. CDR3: CASSLVGRSYEQYF. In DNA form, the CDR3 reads TGTGCCAGCAGCTTGGTTGGCAGATCCTACGAGCAGTACTTC. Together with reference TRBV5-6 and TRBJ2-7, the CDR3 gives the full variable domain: DAGVTQSPTHLIKTRGQQVTLRCSPKSGHDTVSWYQQALGQGPQFIFQYYEEEERQRGNFPDRFSGHQFPNYSSELNVNALLLGDSALYLCASSLVGRSYEQYFGPGTRLTVT.

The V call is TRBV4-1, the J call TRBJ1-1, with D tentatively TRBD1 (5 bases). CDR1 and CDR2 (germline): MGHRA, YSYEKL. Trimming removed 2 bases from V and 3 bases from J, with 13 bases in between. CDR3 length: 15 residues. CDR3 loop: CASSQQTWGDTEAFF. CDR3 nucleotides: TGCGCCAGCAGCCAACAGACCTGGGGGGACACTGAAGCTTTCTTT.

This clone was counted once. CDR3: CASTQGAGHGYTF. The CDR3 DNA sequence: TGTGCCAGCACCCAGGGGGCAGGTCATGGCTACACCTTC. The chain joins TRBV11-2 to TRBJ1-2, with TRBD1 matching over 8 bases. V was pared by 7 bases and J by 6 bases, with 7 bases of the junction left unmatched. Germline values: CDR1 SGHAT, CDR2 FQNNGV. The CDR3 runs 13 residues. The full variable domain, its missing parts supplied by reference TRBV11-2 and TRBJ1-2, is EAGVAQSPRYKIIEKRQSVAFWCNPISGHATLYWYQQILGQGPKLLIQFQNNGVVDDSQLPKDRFSAERLKGVDSTLKIQPAKLEDSAVYLCASTQGAGHGYTFGSGTRLTVV.

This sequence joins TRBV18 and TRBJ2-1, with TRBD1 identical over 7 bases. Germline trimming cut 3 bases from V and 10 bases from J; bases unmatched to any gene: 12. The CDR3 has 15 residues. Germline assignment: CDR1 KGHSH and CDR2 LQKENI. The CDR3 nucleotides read TGTGCCAGCTCACCCTCACAGGGGCCGGCCGACGAGCAGTTCTTC. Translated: CASSPSQGPADEQFF.

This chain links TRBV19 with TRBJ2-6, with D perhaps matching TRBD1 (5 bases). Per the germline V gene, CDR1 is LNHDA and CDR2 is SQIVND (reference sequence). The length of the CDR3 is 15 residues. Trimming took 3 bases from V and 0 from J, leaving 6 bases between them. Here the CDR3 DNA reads TGTGCCAGTAGTATGCAGGGCTCTGGGGCCAACGTCCTGACTTTC. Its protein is CASSMQGSGANVLTF.

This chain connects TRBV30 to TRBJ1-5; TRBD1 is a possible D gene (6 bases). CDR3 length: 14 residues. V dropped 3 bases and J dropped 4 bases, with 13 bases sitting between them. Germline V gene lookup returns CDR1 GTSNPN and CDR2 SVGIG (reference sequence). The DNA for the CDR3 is TGTGCCTGGAGCAGGGAGACAGGAAATCAGCCCCAGCATTTT. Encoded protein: CAWSRETGNQPQHF.

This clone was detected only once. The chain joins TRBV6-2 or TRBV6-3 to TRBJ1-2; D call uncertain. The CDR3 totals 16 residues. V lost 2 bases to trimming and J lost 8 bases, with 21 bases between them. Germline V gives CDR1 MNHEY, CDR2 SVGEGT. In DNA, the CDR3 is TGTGCCAGCAGTTACGTATTTCAGGTAACTGCGGGAGGCTACACCTTC. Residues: CASSYVFQVTAGGYTF.

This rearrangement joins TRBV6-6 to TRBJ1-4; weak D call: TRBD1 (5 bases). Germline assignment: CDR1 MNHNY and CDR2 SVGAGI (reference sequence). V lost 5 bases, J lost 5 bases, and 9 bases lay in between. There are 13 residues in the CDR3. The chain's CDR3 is CASSGAENEKLFF. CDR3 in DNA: TGTGCCAGCAGTGGGGCTGAGAATGAAAAACTGTTTTTT.

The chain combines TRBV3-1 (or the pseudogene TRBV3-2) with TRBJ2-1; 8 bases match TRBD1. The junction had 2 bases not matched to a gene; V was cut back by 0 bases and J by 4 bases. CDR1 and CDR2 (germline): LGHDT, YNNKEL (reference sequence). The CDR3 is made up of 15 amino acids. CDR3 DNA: TGTGCCAGCAGCCAAGACACAGGGGGGTACAATGAGCAGTTCTTC. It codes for CASSQDTGGYNEQFF.

The CDR3 DNA sequence: TGCGCCAGCAACCAGTTGGGGGGGGAGACCCAGTACTTC. Amino acids: CASNQLGGETQYF. The V and J genes are TRBV5-1 and TRBJ2-5; 7 positions match TRBD2. The germline V gene encodes CDR1 SGHRS and CDR2 YFSETQ. The J segment lost 5 bases and the V segment lost 6 bases, leaving 7 bases of the junction unmatched. The CDR3 has 13 amino acids.

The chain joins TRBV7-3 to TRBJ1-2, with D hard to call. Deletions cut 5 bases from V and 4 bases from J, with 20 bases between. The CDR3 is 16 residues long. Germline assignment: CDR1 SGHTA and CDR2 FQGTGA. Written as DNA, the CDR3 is TGTGCCAGCAGCCCTTATCCGGCCGGGGTGGGCTATGGCTACACCTTC. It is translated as CASSPYPAGVGYGYTF.

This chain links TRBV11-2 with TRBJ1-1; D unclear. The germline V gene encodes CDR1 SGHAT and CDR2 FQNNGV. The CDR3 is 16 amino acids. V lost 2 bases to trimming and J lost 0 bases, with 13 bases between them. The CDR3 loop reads CASSLYAPGVNTEAFF. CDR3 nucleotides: TGTGCCAGCAGCTTATACGCCCCTGGAGTGAACACTGAAGCTTTCTTT.

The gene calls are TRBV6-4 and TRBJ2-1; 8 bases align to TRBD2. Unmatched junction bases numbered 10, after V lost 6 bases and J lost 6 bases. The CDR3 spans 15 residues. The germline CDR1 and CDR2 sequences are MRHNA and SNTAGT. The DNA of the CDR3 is TGTGCCAGCAGGAGGACGGGGGGGGCAGCCAATGAGCAGTTCTTC. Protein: CASRRTGGAANEQFF.

CDR3 bases: TGTGCCAGCAGTGAAGCTGGAGGAGCCTATGGCTACACCTTC. This encodes CASSEAGGAYGYTF. V usage is TRBV6-1 and J usage is TRBJ1-2; D not certain. This CDR3 region has 14 residues. V was trimmed by 0 bases and J by 4 bases, leaving 9 bases between them. CDR1 is MNHNS, CDR2 SASEGT, per germline.

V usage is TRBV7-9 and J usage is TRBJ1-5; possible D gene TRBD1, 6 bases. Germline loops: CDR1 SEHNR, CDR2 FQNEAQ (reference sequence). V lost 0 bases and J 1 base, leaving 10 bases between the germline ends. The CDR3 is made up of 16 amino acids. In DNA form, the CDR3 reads TGTGCCAGCAGCTTAGCGGCAGGGGTAAGCAATCAGCCCCAGCATTTT. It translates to CASSLAAGVSNQPQHF.

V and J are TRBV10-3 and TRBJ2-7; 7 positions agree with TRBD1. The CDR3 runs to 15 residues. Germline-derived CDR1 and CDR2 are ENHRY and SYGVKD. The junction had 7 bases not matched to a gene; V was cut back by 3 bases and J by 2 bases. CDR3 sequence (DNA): TGTGCCATCAGTGATATGAGTCAGGGGGCCTACGAGCAGTACTTC. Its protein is CAISDMSQGAYEQYF.

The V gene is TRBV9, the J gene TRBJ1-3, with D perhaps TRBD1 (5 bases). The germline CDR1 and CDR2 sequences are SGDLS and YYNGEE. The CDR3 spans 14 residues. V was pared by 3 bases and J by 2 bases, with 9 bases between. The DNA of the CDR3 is TGTGCCAGCAGCGACGGGGGGGCTGGAAACACCATATATTTT. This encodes CASSDGGAGNTIYF.

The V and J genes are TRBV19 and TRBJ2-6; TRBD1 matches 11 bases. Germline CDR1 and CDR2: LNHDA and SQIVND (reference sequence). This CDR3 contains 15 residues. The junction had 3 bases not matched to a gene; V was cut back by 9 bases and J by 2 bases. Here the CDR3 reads CARDRGRAGANVLTF. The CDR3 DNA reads TGTGCCAGGGACAGGGGGCGCGCTGGGGCCAACGTCCTGACTTTC.

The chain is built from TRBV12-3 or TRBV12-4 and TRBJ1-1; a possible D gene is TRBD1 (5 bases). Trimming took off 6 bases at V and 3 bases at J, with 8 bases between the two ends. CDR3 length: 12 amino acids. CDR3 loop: CASRDSDTEAFF. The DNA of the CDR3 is TGTGCCAGCAGAGACAGTGACACTGAAGCTTTCTTT.

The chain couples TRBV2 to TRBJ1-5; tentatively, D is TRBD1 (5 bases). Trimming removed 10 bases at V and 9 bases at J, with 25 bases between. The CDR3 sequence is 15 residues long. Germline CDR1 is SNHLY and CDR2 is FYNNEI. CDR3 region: CATSRTQVEVGPQHF. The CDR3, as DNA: TGTGCCACATCAAGGACACAGGTGGAAGTTGGGCCCCAGCATTTT.

In DNA, the CDR3 is TGTGCCAGCAGCTTAGACGACGGTTGGAGGGACAGCTCTGGAAACACCATATATTTT. It codes for CASSLDDGWRDSSGNTIYF. This chain joins TRBV11-2 and TRBJ1-3, with TRBD1 matching over 7 bases. This CDR3 is 19 amino acids long. CDR1 SGHAT and CDR2 FQNNGV come from the germline V gene. Trimming took 0 bases from V and 0 from J; bases not matched to a gene: 11. The full variable domain, its missing parts supplied by reference TRBV11-2 and TRBJ1-3, is EAGVAQSPRYKIIEKRQSVAFWCNPISGHATLYWYQQILGQGPKLLIQFQNNGVVDDSQLPKDRFSAERLKGVDSTLKIQPAKLEDSAVYLCASSLDDGWRDSSGNTIYFGEGSWLTVV.

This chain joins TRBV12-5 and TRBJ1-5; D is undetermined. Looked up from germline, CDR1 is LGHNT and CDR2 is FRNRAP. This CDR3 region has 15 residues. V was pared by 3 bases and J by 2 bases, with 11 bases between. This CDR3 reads CASGLEGGGNQPQHF. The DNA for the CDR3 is TGTGCTAGTGGTTTAGAGGGAGGCGGCAATCAGCCCCAGCATTTT. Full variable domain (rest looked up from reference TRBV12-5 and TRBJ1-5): DARVTQTPRHKVTEMGQEVTMRCQPILGHNTVFWYRQTMMQGLELLAYFRNRAPLDDSGMPKDRFSAEMPDATLATLKIQPSEPRDSAVYFCASGLEGGGNQPQHFGDGTRLSIL.

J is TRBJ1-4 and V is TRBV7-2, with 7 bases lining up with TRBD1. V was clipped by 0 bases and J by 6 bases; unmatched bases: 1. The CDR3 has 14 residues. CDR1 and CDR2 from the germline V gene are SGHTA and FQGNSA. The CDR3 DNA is TGTGCCAGCAGCTTAGCCGGGACAGATGAAAAACTGTTTTTT. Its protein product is CASSLAGTDEKLFF.

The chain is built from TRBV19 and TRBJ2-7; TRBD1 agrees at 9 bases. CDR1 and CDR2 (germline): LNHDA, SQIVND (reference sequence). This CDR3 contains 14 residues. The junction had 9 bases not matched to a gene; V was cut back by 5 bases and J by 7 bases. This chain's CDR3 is CASSGGQGLREQYF. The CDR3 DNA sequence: TGTGCCAGTAGTGGGGGACAGGGTTTGAGGGAGCAGTACTTC.

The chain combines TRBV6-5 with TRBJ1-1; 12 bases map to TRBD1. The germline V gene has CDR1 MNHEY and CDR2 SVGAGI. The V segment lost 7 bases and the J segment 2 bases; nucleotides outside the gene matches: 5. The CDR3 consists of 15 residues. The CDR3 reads CASKTGQGANTEAFF. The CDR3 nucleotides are TGTGCCAGCAAAACGGGACAGGGGGCCAACACTGAAGCTTTCTTT.

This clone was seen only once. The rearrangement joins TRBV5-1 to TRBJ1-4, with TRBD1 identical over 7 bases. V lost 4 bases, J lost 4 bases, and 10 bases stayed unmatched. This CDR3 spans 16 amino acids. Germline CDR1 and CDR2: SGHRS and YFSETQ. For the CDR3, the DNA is TGCGCCAGCAGCCTGGGGACAGCGTTACATAATGAAAAACTGTTTTTT. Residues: CASSLGTALHNEKLFF.

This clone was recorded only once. CDR3 amino acids: CASSPGPYNEQFF. Here the CDR3 DNA reads TGTGCCAGCAGCCCTGGGCCCTACAATGAGCAGTTCTTC. The chain couples TRBV12-3 or TRBV12-4 to TRBJ2-1; unclear D gene. Trimming removed 6 bases at V and 2 bases at J, with 8 bases between. The CDR3 runs 13 residues.

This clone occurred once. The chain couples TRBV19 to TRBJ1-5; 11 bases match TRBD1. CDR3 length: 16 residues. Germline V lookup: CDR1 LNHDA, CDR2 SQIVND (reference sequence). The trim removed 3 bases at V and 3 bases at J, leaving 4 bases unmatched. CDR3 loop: CASSMRTGGPNQPQHF. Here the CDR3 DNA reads TGTGCCAGTAGTATGAGGACAGGGGGCCCCAATCAGCCCCAGCATTTT.